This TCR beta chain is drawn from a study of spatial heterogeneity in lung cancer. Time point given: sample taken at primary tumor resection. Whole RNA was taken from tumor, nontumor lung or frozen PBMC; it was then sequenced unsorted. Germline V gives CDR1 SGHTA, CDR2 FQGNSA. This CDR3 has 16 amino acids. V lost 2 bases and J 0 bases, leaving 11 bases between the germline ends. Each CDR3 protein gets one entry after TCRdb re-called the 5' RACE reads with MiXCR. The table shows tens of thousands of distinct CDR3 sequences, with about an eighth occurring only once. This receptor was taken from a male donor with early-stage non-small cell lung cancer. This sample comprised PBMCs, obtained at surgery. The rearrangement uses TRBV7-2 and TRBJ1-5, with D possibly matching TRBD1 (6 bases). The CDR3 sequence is CASSLSGQPSNQPQHF. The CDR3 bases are TGTGCCAGCAGCTTAAGTGGACAGCCTAGCAATCAGCCCCAGCATTTT.